A selection of T cell receptor beta chains follows, all from one sample in a study of cytomegalovirus exposure and HLA in healthy donors. Using immunoSEQ multiplex PCR, the repertoire was profiled, and TCRdb retains in-frame clones only, with some absent. The sample consists of 150,000 to 200,000 clones, approximately 86% of them appearing once. Sequenced sample: PBMCs. The receptors derive from a woman younger than 30 in good health and CMV-seronegative. The CDR3 runs from the conserved cysteine through the conserved F or W. The D gene is left open where the match is weak. Size values are once, few and many counts, or a class for expanded clones, and some rows have none.

d_gene	v_gene	abundance	len	j_gene	CDR3nt	CDR3aa
-	TRBV6-5	-	14	TRBJ1-6	TGTGCCAGCAGACAGGGTAATCTCAATTCACCCCTCCACTTT	CASRQGNLNSPLHF
-	TRBV28	-	14	TRBJ2-1	TGTGCCAGCAGTTTGGCAGGGCTATACAATGAGCAGTTCTTC	CASSLAGLYNEQFF
-	TRBV10-2	-	16	TRBJ2-2	TGCGCCAGCAGTGAGTTGGTGTCTATGGAGACCGGGGAGCTGTTTTTT	CASSELVSMETGELFF
-	TRBV29-1	-	17	TRBJ1-5	TGCAGCGTTCAGAACCCCGGGACACTGTATAGCAATCAGCCCCAGCATTTT	CSVQNPGTLYSNQPQHF
-	TRBV9	-	16	TRBJ2-5	TGTGCCAGCAGCCAAGGGGGGGCGGGGGCCCAAGAGACCCAGTACTTC	CASSQGGAGAQETQYF
TRBD1	TRBV30	once	13	TRBJ2-1	TGTGCCTGGAGTGGACAGGGCATCGATGAGCAGTTCTTC	CAWSGQGIDEQFF
-	TRBV28	-	14	TRBJ1-1	TGTGCCAGCAGTTTAACAGGGTTTAGCACTGAAGCTTTCTTT	CASSLTGFSTEAFF
-	TRBV6-5	-	15	TRBJ2-7	TGTGCCAGCTCCCCCCGGCCTTCGAGGCCCTACGAGCAGTACTTC	CASSPRPSRPYEQYF
-	TRBV9	-	13	TRBJ1-4	TGTGCCAGCTCCGAGGAGGAGGATGAAAAACTGTTTTTT	CASSEEEDEKLFF
-	TRBV13	-	14	TRBJ1-6	TGTGCCAGCAGCTTGGGGGGGACTAATTCACCCCTCCACTTT	CASSLGGTNSPLHF
-	TRBV5-1	-	14	TRBJ2-7	TGCGCCAGCAGCTTGGGGGGCGACACCTACGAGCAGTACTTC	CASSLGGDTYEQYF
-	TRBV19	-	15	TRBJ2-1	TGTGCCAGTACGGGGGGGCAGGGGGTTTACAATGAGCAGTTCTTC	CASTGGQGVYNEQFF
-	TRBV7-5	once	18	TRBJ2-7	TGTGTCAGAAGCTTAGTCGGTAAAGTTGGATTTTTGGGCCACGAGCAGTACTTC	CVRSLVGKVGFLGHEQYF
-	TRBV10-3	-	13	TRBJ2-1	TGTGCCATCAGTGAGGGCAGAGACTTAGAGCAGTTCTTC	CAISEGRDLEQFF
-	TRBV6-1	-	14	TRBJ1-5	TGTGCCAGCAGTGTCCCAGGGAGCAATCAGCCCCAGCATTTT	CASSVPGSNQPQHF
TRBD1	TRBV7-9	-	17	TRBJ1-1	TGTGCCAGCAGTTCGGACAGGGGAGTAGACATGAACACTGAAGCTTTCTTT	CASSSDRGVDMNTEAFF
-	TRBV19	-	13	TRBJ2-3	TGTGCCAGTAGTCCCGCAGGACTCAGTACGCAGTATTTT	CASSPAGLSTQYF
-	TRBV7-2	few	12	TRBJ1-1	TGTGCCAGCAGCTTAAGCAGGGCTGAAGCTTTCTTT	CASSLSRAEAFF
-	TRBV28	-	15	TRBJ2-5	TGTGCCGCCGTGGCGGGCAGGGGGGTAGGAGAGACCCAGTACTTC	CAAVAGRGVGETQYF
TRBD1	TRBV19	-	18	TRBJ1-2	TGTGCCAGTAGTATAGGGAAGAGGGCAGGGGGACAAGTGTATGGCTACACCTTC	CASSIGKRAGGQVYGYTF
-	TRBV4-2	-	17	TRBJ2-1	TGTGCCAGCAGCCAAGTCACTAGCATGAGCTCCTACAATGAGCAGTTCTTC	CASSQVTSMSSYNEQFF